This TCR beta chain was recorded in a study of CD8 T cells in Susac syndrome. The RNA input was 0.5 to 1 ug, and it was reverse transcribed with random hexamers. TCRdb ran MiXCR on the immunoSEQ multiplex PCR reads and lists one entry per CDR3 protein. Counted here are approximately 300,000 distinct CDR3 sequences, around 89% occurring once; the ten biggest clones make up 0.18%. A single count supports this clonotype. CD8+ and CD4+ T cells taken from blood had their TCR beta sequenced. The V end was cut by 6 bases, the J end by 7 bases, with 13 bases between. The CDR3 contains 12 residues. Germline V gene lookup returns CDR1 DFQATT and CDR2 SNEGSKA (reference sequence).

This sequence was found in a human donor with multiple sclerosis. The chain uses TRBV20-1 and TRBJ1-5, with D perhaps TRBD1 (6 bases). The specimen sequenced was CD8+ T cells from PBMCs. This CDR3 reads CSAGRGGQPQHF. The CDR3 DNA reads as TGCAGTGCGGGGAGAGGGGGACAGCCCCAGCATTTT.